Detailed here is one T cell receptor (beta chain). Sequencing was performed with immunoSEQ multiplex PCR; in TCRdb, only in-frame clones are kept and a portion is missing. This sample has over 15,000 clones, with roughly 81% found just once. The data belong to a study of T cells and Merkel cell carcinoma outcomes. Germline V gene sequence: CDR1 SGHDT, CDR2 YYEEEE. This CDR3 has 14 residues. Trimming cost V 4 bases and J 8 bases, with 18 bases left between them. The sequence came from a human donor with Merkel cell carcinoma. The source material was tumor tissue from Merkel cell carcinoma. The rearrangement uses TRBV5-6 and TRBJ2-5; no clear D gene. CDR3 bases: TGTGCCAGCAGCCCCCCCTCGGGCACTTCAACCCAGTACTTC. Its translation: CASSPPSGTSTQYF.